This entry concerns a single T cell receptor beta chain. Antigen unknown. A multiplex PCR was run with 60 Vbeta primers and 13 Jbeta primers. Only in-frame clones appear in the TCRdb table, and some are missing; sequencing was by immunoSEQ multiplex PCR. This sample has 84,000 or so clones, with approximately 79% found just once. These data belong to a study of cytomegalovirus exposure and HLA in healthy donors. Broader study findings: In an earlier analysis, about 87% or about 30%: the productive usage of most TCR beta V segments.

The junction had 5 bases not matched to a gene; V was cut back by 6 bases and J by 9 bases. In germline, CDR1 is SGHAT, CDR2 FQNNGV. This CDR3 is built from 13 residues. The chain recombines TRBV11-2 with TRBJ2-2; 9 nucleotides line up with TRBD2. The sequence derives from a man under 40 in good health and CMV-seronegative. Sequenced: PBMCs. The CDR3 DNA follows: TGTGCCAGCAGGGTGGCGGGGGGGCGGGAGCTGTTTTTT. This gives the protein CASRVAGGRELFF. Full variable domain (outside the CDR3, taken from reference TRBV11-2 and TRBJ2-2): EAGVAQSPRYKIIEKRQSVAFWCNPISGHATLYWYQQILGQGPKLLIQFQNNGVVDDSQLPKDRFSAERLKGVDSTLKIQPAKLEDSAVYLCASRVAGGRELFFGEGSRLTVL.